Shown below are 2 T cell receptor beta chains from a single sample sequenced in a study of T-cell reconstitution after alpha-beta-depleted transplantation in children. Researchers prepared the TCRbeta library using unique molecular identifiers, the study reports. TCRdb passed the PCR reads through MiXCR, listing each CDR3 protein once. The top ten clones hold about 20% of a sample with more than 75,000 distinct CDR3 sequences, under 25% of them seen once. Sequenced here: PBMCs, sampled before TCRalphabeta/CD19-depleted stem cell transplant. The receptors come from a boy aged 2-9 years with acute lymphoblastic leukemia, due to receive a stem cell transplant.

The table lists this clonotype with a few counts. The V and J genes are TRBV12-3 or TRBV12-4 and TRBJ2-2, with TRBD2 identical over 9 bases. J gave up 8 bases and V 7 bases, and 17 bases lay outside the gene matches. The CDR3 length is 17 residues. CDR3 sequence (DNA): TGTGCCAGCACCAATAGACTAGCGGAGGGGCCGGGGGGGGAGCTGTTTTTT. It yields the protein CASTNRLAEGPGGELFF.

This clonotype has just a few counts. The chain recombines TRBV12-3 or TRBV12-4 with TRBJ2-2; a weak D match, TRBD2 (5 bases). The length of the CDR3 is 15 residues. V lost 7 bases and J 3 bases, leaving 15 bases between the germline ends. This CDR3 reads CASTPSGTHTGELFF. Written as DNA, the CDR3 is TGTGCCAGCACTCCAAGCGGAACTCACACCGGGGAGCTGTTTTTT.